This TCR beta chain comes out of a study of cytomegalovirus exposure and HLA in healthy donors. Overall study results and limits: When a later analysis compared HLA-associated TCR beta chains with equally common others, the HLA-associated chains turned out to be more clonally expanded and to have lower generation probabilities. A later analysis reportedly found fewer N-insertions in an Asian-associated ancestry cluster than the roughly 670-donor mean. Reported results showed that the classifier diagnosed cytomegalovirus status with high specificity and sensitivity. Rare TCR sequences predominated, though certain public TCRs were found in many donors.

In the PCR, 60 Vbeta and 13 Jbeta primers were used. The table came from immunoSEQ multiplex PCR; TCRdb's copy has only in-frame clones and leaves some out. The sample has some 130,000 clones; around 80% are singletons. The germline CDR1 and CDR2 sequences are MDHEN and SYDVKM. The CDR3 consists of 15 residues. V shed 2 bases and J 4 bases; nucleotides not matched to a gene: 2. About this clone: Its antigen is undetermined.

The chain joins TRBV28 to TRBJ2-2; 9 nucleotides match TRBD2. This TCR came from a man aged 35 to 55 in good health and CMV-seropositive. Specimen: PBMCs. CDR3 in DNA: TGTGCCAGCAGTTTACTAGCGGGATCCACCGGGGAGCTGTTTTTT. Its translation: CASSLLAGSTGELFF.